These 22 T cell receptor beta chains share one sample of origin, sequenced in a study of blood T cell repertoires in COVID-19. Using immunoSEQ multiplex PCR, the repertoire was profiled, and TCRdb retains in-frame clones only, with some absent. Among tens of thousands of clones listed, about four fifths were seen once. Input material: peripheral blood. Receptors originate from a man older than 75 with COVID-19, enrolled during active disease.

V and J are TRBV28 and TRBJ1-6; D may be TRBD1 (6 bases). This CDR3 contains 15 residues. CDR1 and CDR2 (germline): MDHEN, SYDVKM. V lost 6 bases and J 5 bases, leaving 14 bases between the germline ends. The CDR3 sequence is CASRQQGSDNSPLHF. In nucleotides, the CDR3 is TGTGCCAGCAGACAACAGGGATCGGATAATTCACCCCTCCACTTT.

V and J are TRBV11-2 and TRBJ2-3; maybe TRBD2 (6 bases). This CDR3 spans 15 amino acids. Germline CDR1 and CDR2: SGHAT and FQNNGV. V lost 0 bases, J lost 2 bases, and 9 bases lay in between. The CDR3 loop reads CASSLDGGDTDTQYF. For the CDR3, the DNA is TGTGCCAGCAGCTTAGACGGCGGGGACACAGATACGCAGTATTTT.

This clone has only a few counts. The gene calls are TRBV2 and TRBJ1-4; no reliable D call. This CDR3 comprises 17 residues. The germline V and J ends were trimmed by 6 bases and 0 bases, with 17 bases remaining between them. The germline V gene has CDR1 SNHLY and CDR2 FYNNEI. This chain's CDR3 is CASSQIKGGTTNEKLFF. DNA for the CDR3: TGTGCCAGCAGCCAAATAAAGGGCGGGACAACTAATGAAAAACTGTTTTTT. The full variable domain, its missing parts supplied by reference TRBV2 and TRBJ1-4, is EPEVTQTPSHQVTQMGQEVILRCVPISNHLYFYWYRQILGQKVEFLVSFYNNEISEKSEIFDDQFSVERPDGSNFTLKIRSTKLEDSAMYFCASSQIKGGTTNEKLFFGSGTQLSVL.

The chain is built from TRBV20-1 and TRBJ1-3; D is uncertain. Per germline, CDR1 DFQATT and CDR2 SNEGSKA (reference sequence). The CDR3 loop spans 11 amino acids. V lost 6 bases to trimming and J lost 4 bases, with 7 bases between them. CDR3 in amino acids: CSARWGNTIYF. The CDR3 DNA sequence: TGCAGTGCCAGGTGGGGAAACACCATATATTTT.

The chain joins TRBV5-5 to TRBJ2-3, with D possibly matching TRBD2 (5 bases). The CDR3 consists of 15 residues. Germline lookup yields CDR1 SGHKS and CDR2 YYEKEE (reference sequence). Trimming removed 1 base at V and 0 bases at J, with 9 bases between. The CDR3 DNA is TGTGCCAGCAGCTTGTTCGAGGGAAGCACAGATACGCAGTATTTT. Translation: CASSLFEGSTDTQYF.

This clone occurred many times. The chain couples TRBV11-2 to TRBJ1-1; D is possibly TRBD1 (6 bases). V was pared by 5 bases and J by 5 bases, with 15 bases between. This CDR3 comprises 14 residues. Germline lookup yields CDR1 SGHAT and CDR2 FQNNGV. As DNA, the CDR3 is TGTGCCAGCAGCCCGACAGGACCCAGAACTGAAGCTTTCTTT. Its protein is CASSPTGPRTEAFF.

The table lists this clone with a few counts. The CDR3 sequence is CASSPLLGQGAGYTF. CDR3 bases: TGCGCCAGCAGCCCCTTATTGGGACAGGGAGCTGGCTACACCTTC. This chain connects TRBV4-1 to TRBJ1-2; 9 bases map to TRBD1. Germline V lookup: CDR1 MGHRA, CDR2 YSYEKL. The ends lost 4 bases at V and 7 bases at J; junction bases unmatched: 10. The CDR3 spans 15 residues.

This clone was detected only a few times. The chain combines TRBV11-2 with TRBJ2-1, with TRBD2 matching over 8 bases. J was trimmed by 10 bases and V by 4 bases; bases with no gene match: 9. The CDR3 extends over 14 amino acids. Per the germline V gene, CDR1 is SGHAT and CDR2 is FQNNGV. In nucleotides, the CDR3 is TGTGCCAGCAGCTCGGGACTAGGGGTCGGGGAGCAGTTCTTC. It translates to CASSSGLGVGEQFF. Full variable domain (missing parts from reference TRBV11-2 and TRBJ2-1): EAGVAQSPRYKIIEKRQSVAFWCNPISGHATLYWYQQILGQGPKLLIQFQNNGVVDDSQLPKDRFSAERLKGVDSTLKIQPAKLEDSAVYLCASSSGLGVGEQFFGPGTRLTVL.

The DNA for the CDR3 is TGTGCCAGCAGTTCCCAGGCGAAAGAGACCCAGTACTTC. As protein: CASSSQAKETQYF. The rearrangement uses TRBV28 and TRBJ2-5; the D is unclear. In germline, CDR1 is MDHEN, CDR2 SYDVKM. Between the trimmed V and J ends, which lost 4 bases and 3 bases, there was a span of 9 bases. CDR3 length: 13 amino acids. Full variable domain (missing parts from reference TRBV28 and TRBJ2-5): DVKVTQSSRYLVKRTGEKVFLECVQDMDHENMFWYRQDPGLGLRLIYFSYDVKMKEKGDIPEGYSVSREKKERFSLILESASTNQTSMYLCASSSQAKETQYFGPGTRLLVL.

This clone was seen a few times. The chain combines TRBV4-2 with TRBJ1-2; D might be TRBD1 (6 bases). V lost 0 bases and J 3 bases, leaving 11 bases between the germline ends. The germline V gene encodes CDR1 LGHNA and CDR2 YNFKEQ. The CDR3 totals 15 residues. CDR3 nucleotide sequence: TGTGCCAGCAGCCAAGATCTCAGGACAGACTATGGCTACACCTTC. It translates to CASSQDLRTDYGYTF.

This chain joins TRBV4-1 and TRBJ1-1; weak D call: TRBD1 (6 bases). Trimming removed 0 bases from V and 1 base from J, with 9 bases in between. CDR3 size: 15 residues. CDR1 and CDR2 (germline): MGHRA, YSYEKL. CDR3 sequence reads: CASSQDRGKNTEAFF. The CDR3 DNA reads as TGCGCCAGCAGCCAAGACAGGGGTAAGAACACTGAAGCTTTCTTT.

J is TRBJ2-5 and V is TRBV9; 8 bases match TRBD1. J lost 5 bases, V lost 0 bases, and 9 bases had no gene match. In germline, CDR1 is SGDLS, CDR2 YYNGEE. The CDR3 runs 16 residues. Here the CDR3 reads CASSVGHRGSVETQYF. CDR3 sequence (DNA): TGTGCCAGCAGCGTAGGTCACAGGGGGTCGGTGGAGACCCAGTACTTC.

The V and J genes are TRBV24-1 and TRBJ2-3; possibly TRBD1 for D (6 bases). V lost 9 bases and J lost 6, with 15 bases in between. CDR1 and CDR2 from the germline V gene are KGHDR and SFDVKD. The CDR3 covers 13 residues. The CDR3 here is CATQVRGRDTQYF. DNA of the CDR3: TGTGCCACCCAAGTCAGGGGACGGGATACGCAGTATTTT.

This chain links TRBV5-1 with TRBJ2-1, with 11 bases that match TRBD2. This CDR3 region has 15 residues. Losses at the gene ends were 4 bases for V and 3 bases for J; bases not matched to a gene: 3. In germline, CDR1 is SGHRS, CDR2 YFSETQ. The CDR3 protein is CASSIGTSGYNEQFF. The CDR3 DNA sequence: TGCGCCAGCAGCATCGGGACTAGCGGCTACAATGAGCAGTTCTTC.

The V call is TRBV2, the J call TRBJ2-1, with 13 bases identical to TRBD2. This CDR3 comprises 16 residues. Germline V gene data show CDR1 as SNHLY and CDR2 as FYNNEI. With V trimmed by 6 bases and J by 10 bases, 12 bases remained unmatched. DNA for the CDR3: TGTGCCAGCAGAGGCACTAGCGGGAGGGCCGGAGGGGAGCAGTTCTTC. It codes for CASRGTSGRAGGEQFF.

This rearrangement joins TRBV7-9 to TRBJ2-5; 8 nucleotides match TRBD2. This CDR3 is 14 amino acids long. V lost 5 bases, J lost 5 bases, and 7 bases stayed unmatched. Germline lookup yields CDR1 SEHNR and CDR2 FQNEAQ (reference sequence). CDR3 loop: CASSLGLAAETQYF. Here the CDR3 DNA reads TGTGCCAGCAGCCTCGGACTAGCTGCGGAGACCCAGTACTTC.

The table lists this clone with a few counts. The chain is built from TRBV7-2 and TRBJ1-1, with D perhaps matching TRBD1 (5 bases). Germline values: CDR1 SGHTA, CDR2 FQGNSA. This CDR3 is built from 14 residues. V lost 5 bases to trimming and J lost 5 bases, with 15 bases between them. The CDR3 DNA sequence: TGTGCCAGCAGCCCGCGGCCGGGGGAAACTGAAGCTTTCTTT. Protein sequence: CASSPRPGETEAFF.

The chain links TRBV5-1 to TRBJ1-3, with D possibly matching TRBD1 (5 bases). CDR3 size: 15 residues. Trimming cost V 0 bases and J 0 bases, with 7 bases left between them. In germline, CDR1 is SGHRS, CDR2 YFSETQ. Written as DNA, the CDR3 is TGCGCCAGCAGCTTGGCCGGGGGCTCTGGAAACACCATATATTTT. It codes for CASSLAGGSGNTIYF. Drawing the rest from reference TRBV5-1 and TRBJ1-3, the complete variable domain is KAGVTQTPRYLIKTRGQQVTLSCSPISGHRSVSWYQQTPGQGLQFLFEYFSETQRNKGNFPGRFSGRQFSNSRSEMNVSTLELGDSALYLCASSLAGGSGNTIYFGEGSWLTVV.

The chain joins TRBV6-5 to TRBJ2-3; 7 bases match TRBD1. Per germline, CDR1 MNHEY and CDR2 SVGAGI. Unmatched junction bases numbered 8, after V lost 6 bases and J lost 2 bases. The CDR3 runs 15 residues. CDR3 amino acids: CASRQGLLYTDTQYF. DNA for the CDR3: TGTGCCAGCAGACAGGGGCTACTTTACACAGATACGCAGTATTTT.

V gene TRBV5-1 combines with J gene TRBJ1-4; 10 bases line up with TRBD1. In germline, CDR1 is SGHRS, CDR2 YFSETQ. J lost 5 bases, V lost 4 bases, and 5 bases had no gene match. This CDR3 comprises 15 residues. The chain's CDR3 is CASSTRTGGNEKLFF. DNA for the CDR3: TGCGCCAGCAGCACCCGGACAGGGGGAAATGAAAAACTGTTTTTT.

V usage is TRBV2 and J usage is TRBJ1-5; D possibly corresponds to TRBD1 (6 bases). Germline V lookup: CDR1 SNHLY, CDR2 FYNNEI. V was shortened by 6 bases and J by 6 bases, with 24 bases between the two germline ends. The CDR3 sequence is 17 residues long. The DNA of the CDR3 is TGTGCCAGCAGCCGCAACGGGGCAGGGGTTTTCATTCAGCCCCAGCATTTT. This encodes CASSRNGAGVFIQPQHF.

In its sample, this clone was seen a few times. The chain carries TRBV5-6 and TRBJ1-2; weak D call: TRBD1 (5 bases). V lost 0 bases and J lost 6, with 9 bases in between. Germline V gene data show CDR1 as SGHDT and CDR2 as YYEEEE. This CDR3 has 13 amino acids. DNA for the CDR3: TGTGCCAGCAGCTTGGCGGGGGAGCATGGCTACACCTTC. As protein: CASSLAGEHGYTF.